This TCR beta chain stems from a study of blood T cell repertoires in COVID-19. Across the study: Spain, Italy and the United States supplied samples that represented acute and convalescent COVID-19. PBMCs, B-cell-depleted T cells, or T cells provided the cDNA or gDNA that made up the material.

Study processing details: How many nucleated cells were present was estimated from reference gene primer amplification. Only in-frame clones appear in the TCRdb table, and some are missing; sequencing was by immunoSEQ multiplex PCR. The DNA was the basis for D and trimming; V, J and clone size are from that table. Of some 130,000 clones listed, roughly 80% are singletons. J lost 0 bases, V lost 1 base, and 1 base had no gene match. The germline gives CDR1 SEHNR, CDR2 FQNEAQ (reference sequence). The CDR3 has 16 residues. Specimen: peripheral blood. The origin of this receptor is a woman aged 25 to 39 who had recovered from COVID-19. The V and J genes are TRBV7-9 and TRBJ2-5, with 11 bases identical to TRBD1. CDR3 loop: CASSLGDRGNQETQYF. The CDR3 DNA sequence: TGTGCCAGCAGCTTAGGGGACAGGGGGAACCAAGAGACCCAGTACTTC.